This T cell receptor (beta chain) was sequenced for a study of CD8+CD57+ T cells in acquired aplastic anemia. Study overall: Across the sorted CD4+ and CD8+ cells, DNA amounts averaged roughly 3 ug.

Genomic DNA templated the TCR beta VDJ and CDR3 profiling. From the reads, TCRdb called clonotypes with MiXCR, one entry per CDR3 protein. The sample yields hundreds of thousands of distinct CDR3 sequences, more than 40% seen once. Patients chosen for sequencing had CD8+CD57+ cells that had expanded, as shown by flow cytometry. Trimming removed 5 bases from V and 6 bases from J, with 14 bases in between. Germline CDR1 is SEHNR and CDR2 is FQNEAQ (reference sequence). The CDR3 spans 13 residues. The TCR was taken from a human donor with aplastic anemia. The sample consisted of sorted CD4+, CD8+, or CD8+CD57+ T cells (not recorded which) from PBMCs. The V and J genes are TRBV7-9 and TRBJ2-7, with D possibly matching TRBD1 (6 bases). CDR3 nucleotide sequence: TGTGCCAGCAGCCAGGGGACACTAGGCGAGCAGTACTTC. Translation: CASSQGTLGEQYF. Using reference TRBV7-9 and TRBJ2-7 for the parts outside the CDR3, the full variable domain is DTGVSQNPRHKITKRGQNVTFRCDPISEHNRLYWYRQTLGQGPEFLTYFQNEAQLEKSRLLSDRFSAERPKGSFSTLEIQRTEQGDSAMYLCASSQGTLGEQYFGPGTRLTVT.